The 14 T cell receptor beta chains reported below all come from one sample, sequenced in a study of tumor and adjacent non-tumor tissue in lung cancer. The library came from three nested PCR rounds adapted from ARM-PCR protocols. Each CDR3 protein is one row after TCRdb ran MiXCR on the multiplex PCR reads. The table records about 200,000 distinct CDR3 sequences, 70% to 75% of them present only once. This sample's RNA came from whole unsorted tissue. Source material: lung tumor tissue. The receptors derive from a man aged 55 to 70 with non-small cell lung cancer.

Regarding this clonotype: Sequence at one end of the junction differs from germline and may be a read error. The genes are TRBV20-1 and TRBJ2-3; perhaps TRBD2 as D (6 bases). The CDR3 extends over 15 amino acids. Germline CDR1 reads DFQATT; CDR2 reads SNEGSKA (reference sequence). The CDR3: CSARDAGFSTDTQYF. CDR3 sequence (DNA): TGCAGTGCTAGAGATGCGGGGTTTAGCACAGATACGCAGTACTTT.

CDR3 region: CASSLNATYNEQFF. The CDR3 DNA follows: TGTGCCAGCAGCTTAAATGCGACCTACAATGAGCAGTTCTTC. The chain employs TRBV11-1 and TRBJ2-1; D uncertain. Germline V lookup: CDR1 SGHAT, CDR2 FQDESV (reference sequence). Between the trimmed V and J ends, which lost 2 bases and 2 bases, there was a span of 7 bases. The CDR3 covers 14 residues.

This clonotype was seen ten or more times. This chain uses TRBV20-1 with TRBJ2-3, with a weak D call TRBD2 (5 bases). V lost 1 base and J lost 6, with 11 bases in between. The CDR3 is made up of 13 amino acids. Germline CDR1 reads DFQATT; CDR2 reads SNEGSKA (reference sequence). The CDR3 reads CSARGGESDTQYF. CDR3 nucleotides: TGCAGTGCTAGAGGGGGAGAAAGTGATACGCAGTATTTT.

A note on this clonotype: Without the conserved terminal phenylalanine or tryptophan, this CDR3 likely stems from a read error. The chain has TRBV11-3 and TRBJ1-4, with D tentatively TRBD1 (5 bases). The CDR3 loop spans 16 amino acids. Germline V gene lookup returns CDR1 SGHNT and CDR2 YENEEA. Between the trimmed V and J ends, which lost 5 bases and 3 bases, there was a span of 16 bases. CDR3 in amino acids: CASSKRAGIPNEKLFI. The CDR3 bases are TGTGCCAGCAGCAAAAGAGCAGGGATCCCTAATGAAAAACTGTTTATC.

This clonotype appeared once. This chain uses TRBV12-3 or TRBV12-4 with TRBJ1-6; 7 bases agree with TRBD1. The CDR3 has 13 amino acids. V lost 9 bases to trimming and J lost 14 bases; unmatched junction nucleotides: 13. This CDR3 reads CASMTGRRSSLHF. The DNA of the CDR3 is TGTGCCAGTATGACAGGGAGGAGGTCATCCCTCCACTTT.

The gene calls are TRBV6-4 and TRBJ2-1; the D is unclear. The germline V gene encodes CDR1 MRHNA and CDR2 SNTAGT. The CDR3 sequence is 14 residues long. Between the trimmed V and J ends, which lost 0 bases and 8 bases, there was a span of 11 bases. The CDR3 is CASSDSGESDEQFF. CDR3 in DNA: TGTGCCAGCAGTGACTCGGGCGAAAGCGATGAGCAGTTCTTC.

About this clonotype: No conserved phenylalanine or tryptophan is present at the end of the CDR3, so a read error is the likely explanation. This chain uses TRBV11-2 with TRBJ2-1; 11 bases are shared with TRBD2. Germline CDR1 is SGHAT and CDR2 is FQNNGV. This CDR3 has 17 amino acids. CDR3 in amino acids: CTSSFFGTSGTYNKQFL. CDR3 sequence (DNA): TGTACCAGCAGCTTCTTCGGGACTAGCGGAACTTACAATAAGCAGTTCCTC.

About this clonotype: The junction departs from the called germline gene at one end, perhaps through a read error. The V gene is TRBV12-3 or TRBV12-4, the J gene TRBJ1-1, with 11 bases that match TRBD1. The CDR3 extends over 17 amino acids. The CDR3 sequence: CASSPRGQGVSNIEAFF. The CDR3 DNA is TGTGCCAGCAGCCCAAGGGGACAGGGGGTTTCGAACATTGAAGCGTTCTTT.

The chain combines TRBV20-1 with TRBJ2-7, with D perhaps TRBD2 (6 bases). V gave up 6 bases and J gave up 6 bases, with 15 bases separating them. The germline V gene encodes CDR1 DFQATT and CDR2 SNEGSKA (reference sequence). The CDR3 runs 12 residues. CDR3 sequence reads: CSAIGGDFEQYF. CDR3 DNA: TGCAGTGCCATCGGAGGGGACTTCGAGCAGTACTTC.

Concerning this clonotype itself: A read error may be the cause here, since a much bigger clone is one base away. The chain joins TRBV5-1 to TRBJ2-1, with 11 nucleotides matching TRBD2. This CDR3 has 14 residues. Germline V lookup: CDR1 SGHRS, CDR2 YFSETQ. The CDR3 coding sequence is TGCGCCAGCAGCTTACTAGCGGGGGCCAATGAGCAGTCCTTC. Protein product: CASSLLAGANEQSF.

Regarding this clonotype: The junction shows a germline mismatch at one end, possibly a read error. The chain links TRBV4-3 to TRBJ1-4; weak D call: TRBD1 (6 bases). The CDR3 is 16 residues long. CDR1 is LGHNA, CDR2 YSLEER, per germline. CDR3 amino acids: CANSQRQVATNDKLFF. In DNA, the CDR3 is TGTGCCAACAGCCAACGACAGGTTGCAACTAATGATAAACTGTTTTTT.

The chain employs TRBV6-1 and TRBJ2-5, with 11 bases identical to TRBD2. Trimming cost V 3 bases and J 9 bases; bases outside gene matches: 9. Germline V gene sequence: CDR1 MNHNS, CDR2 SASEGT. This CDR3 has 15 residues. The CDR3 is CASSDLAGGPGAQYF. As DNA, the CDR3 is TGTGCCAGCAGTGATCTAGCGGGAGGCCCAGGGGCCCAGTACTTC.

The chain has TRBV20-1 and TRBJ1-2; TRBD1 matches 8 bases. The germline V gene has CDR1 DFQATT and CDR2 SNEGSKA (reference sequence). CDR3 length: 14 residues. The chain's CDR3 is CGTRTGTGHYGYTF. The CDR3 DNA sequence: TGCGGTACTAGGACCGGGACAGGCCACTATGGCTACACCTTC.

Comments on this clonotype: One junction end does not reproduce the germline sequence, and a read error may be involved. This sequence joins TRBV7-2 and TRBJ2-3; 8 nucleotides match TRBD1. This CDR3 region has 16 residues. Germline lookup yields CDR1 SGHTA and CDR2 FQGNSA. CDR3 bases: TGTGCCAGCAGCCCGATGGGGACAGGACTTAGGGATACGCACTATTTT. Its translation: CASSPMGTGLRDTHYF.